The 27 T cell receptor beta chains presented below share a single source sample, sequenced in a study of Tregs in tolerant kidney transplant recipients. TCRdb keeps only in-frame clones here, not all; method: immunoSEQ multiplex PCR. The sample has about 120,000 clones; roughly 93% are singletons. The sequenced sample consisted of CD4+ T cells from blood. These receptors all stem from a human donor in good health.

The V and J genes are TRBV6-1 and TRBJ2-7, with TRBD1 identical over 10 bases. The germline CDR1 and CDR2 sequences are MNHNS and SASEGT. This CDR3 has 15 residues. The junction had 6 bases not matched to a gene; V was cut back by 7 bases and J by 0 bases. CDR3 sequence: CASTADRGFSYEQYF. In nucleotides, the CDR3 is TGTGCCAGCACTGCGGACAGGGGGTTCTCCTACGAGCAGTACTTC.

This chain links TRBV27 with TRBJ2-1; TRBD2 matches at 7 bases. The CDR3 is 15 residues long. Per germline, CDR1 MNHEY and CDR2 SMNVEV (reference sequence). V lost 8 bases, J lost 0 bases, and 7 bases stayed unmatched. CDR3 nucleotides: TGTGCCAGCCTGTCGCGGGAGAGCTCCTACAATGAGCAGTTCTTC. It is translated as CASLSRESSYNEQFF.

This chain's CDR3 is CASKTEGYEQYF. The CDR3 DNA follows: TGTGCCAGCAAAACAGAGGGCTACGAGCAGTACTTC. The V and J genes are TRBV25-1 and TRBJ2-7; TRBD2 might be the D (5 bases). V lost 7 bases and J 3 bases, leaving 10 bases between the germline ends. CDR3 length: 12 amino acids. Germline V gene lookup returns CDR1 MGHDK and CDR2 SYGVNS.

The rearrangement joins TRBV5-1 to TRBJ2-7; 11 bases are a match to TRBD1. The CDR3 extends over 14 amino acids. V shed 7 bases, J shed 2 bases, and the junction held 5 bases outside the gene matches. Germline CDR1 SGHRS, CDR2 YFSETQ. CDR3 nucleotides: TGCGCCAGCGGACCGGGACAGGGGGCCTACGAGCAGTACTTC. Its translation is CASGPGQGAYEQYF.

The J gene is TRBJ1-5, the V gene TRBV4-1; 7 bases agree with TRBD1. This CDR3 contains 15 residues. Trimming cost V 4 bases and J 5 bases; bases outside gene matches: 8. Germline-derived CDR1 and CDR2 are MGHRA and YSYEKL. CDR3 region: CASSLIGDRDQPQHF. The CDR3 DNA is TGCGCCAGCAGCCTCATAGGCGACAGGGATCAGCCCCAGCATTTT.

This chain uses TRBV21-1 with TRBJ1-5; the table's TRBD1 call for D was not verified on the DNA. TRBV21-1 is a recognized pseudogene. The CDR3 covers 15 residues. CDR3 residues: CASSKTANSNQPQHF. The DNA for the CDR3 is TGTGCCAGCAGCAAGACAGCTAATAGCAATCAGCCCCAGCATTTT.

The J gene is TRBJ1-1, the V gene TRBV29-1, with 7 positions matching TRBD1. CDR1 and CDR2 from the germline V gene are SQVTM and ANQGSEA. The CDR3 covers 12 residues. The junction had 2 bases not matched to a gene; V was cut back by 4 bases and J by 3 bases. The CDR3 sequence is CSVGQGDTEAFF. The CDR3, as DNA: TGCAGCGTTGGACAGGGAGACACTGAAGCTTTCTTT. Together with reference TRBV29-1 and TRBJ1-1, the CDR3 gives the full variable domain: SAVISQKPSRDICQRGTSLTIQCQVDSQVTMMFWYRQQPGQSLTLIATANQGSEATYESGFVIDKFPISRPNLTFSTLTVSNMSPEDSSIYLCSVGQGDTEAFFGQGTRLTVV.

V and J are TRBV7-2 and TRBJ2-5, with 7 positions matching TRBD2. V was pared by 5 bases and J by 5 bases, with 11 bases of the junction left unmatched. The CDR3 contains 15 residues. Germline-derived CDR1 and CDR2 are SGHTA and FQGNSA. CDR3 protein: CASSRSGIKGETQYF. CDR3 sequence (DNA): TGTGCCAGCAGCCGCAGCGGGATCAAGGGGGAGACCCAGTACTTC.

The chain links TRBV7-8 to TRBJ2-3; D unclear. The germline V and J ends were trimmed by 3 bases and 9 bases, with 16 bases remaining between them. The CDR3 spans 14 residues. Germline V gene sequence: CDR1 SGHVS, CDR2 FQNEAQ. The chain's CDR3 is CASSFSTTLGTQYF. The CDR3 nucleotides are TGTGCCAGCAGCTTCAGCACAACGCTAGGGACGCAGTATTTT.

The chain couples TRBV6-1 to TRBJ2-7, with 9 bases that match TRBD1. J lost 3 bases, V lost 3 bases, and 0 bases had no gene match. The CDR3 covers 13 residues. Germline assignment: CDR1 MNHNS and CDR2 SASEGT. CDR3 region: CASSEDRGYEQYF. CDR3 DNA sequence: TGTGCCAGCAGTGAGGACAGGGGCTACGAGCAGTACTTC.

The chain has TRBV11-2 and TRBJ1-2; TRBD1 matches at 9 bases. The CDR3 sequence is 14 residues long. The V gene's germline CDR1 is SGHAT and CDR2 FQNNGV. The V gene end was trimmed by 5 bases and the J gene end by 4 bases; junction bases not matched to a gene: 5. This CDR3 is CASSIQGAVYGYTF. The CDR3 coding sequence is TGTGCCAGCAGCATACAGGGGGCAGTCTATGGCTACACCTTC.

The chain couples TRBV27 to TRBJ2-1; TRBD2 aligns across 10 bases. Germline lookup yields CDR1 MNHEY and CDR2 SMNVEV (reference sequence). The CDR3 covers 14 residues. J gave up 8 bases and V 5 bases, and 6 bases lay outside the gene matches. In DNA, the CDR3 is TGTGCCAGCAGTAAGCGGGAGGGCCGCTATGAGCAGTTCTTC. Amino acid sequence: CASSKREGRYEQFF.

This clone was seen a single time. This chain links TRBV2 with TRBJ2-7; TRBD2 matches 11 bases. J was trimmed by 2 bases and V by 3 bases; bases with no gene match: 6. The germline CDR1 and CDR2 sequences are SNHLY and FYNNEI. The CDR3 extends over 16 amino acids. CDR3 in DNA: TGTGCCAGCAGTGACGGTCTAGCGGGAGGACCCTACGAGCAGTACTTC. Its translation: CASSDGLAGGPYEQYF.

The chain is built from TRBV7-3 and TRBJ2-6; D is undetermined. The germline gives CDR1 SGHTA, CDR2 FQGTGA. CDR3 length: 15 residues. V dropped 5 bases and J dropped 3 bases, with 11 bases sitting between them. The CDR3 reads CASSLRVSGANVLTF. CDR3 DNA: TGTGCCAGCAGCCTAAGGGTGAGTGGGGCCAACGTCCTGACTTTC.

The J gene is TRBJ1-2, the V gene TRBV19; D is possibly TRBD1 (6 bases). Germline lookup yields CDR1 LNHDA and CDR2 SQIVND (reference sequence). The CDR3 contains 14 residues. V lost 6 bases to trimming and J lost 2 bases, with 13 bases between them. In DNA form, the CDR3 reads TGTGCCAGTAGCGGGGACGGGGGCAACTATGGCTACACCTTC. Translation gives CASSGDGGNYGYTF.

This clone was observed once. This chain links TRBV6-5 with TRBJ2-1; TRBD2 matches 13 bases. The CDR3 covers 15 residues. The germline V gene has CDR1 MNHEY and CDR2 SVGAGI. Trimming cost V 6 bases and J 9 bases; bases outside gene matches: 8. CDR3 sequence (DNA): TGTGCCAGCAGCAAAGGGACTAGCGGGATCTTTGAGCAGTTCTTC. As protein: CASSKGTSGIFEQFF.

V usage is TRBV11-2 and J usage is TRBJ2-7; D is undetermined. CDR3 length: 13 amino acids. V lost 0 bases to trimming and J lost 7 bases, with 10 bases between them. Germline CDR1 SGHAT, CDR2 FQNNGV. CDR3 coding DNA: TGTGCCAGCAGCTTAGATAAAGTAGGGGAGCAGTACTTC. Translation gives CASSLDKVGEQYF.

This chain links TRBV6-5 with TRBJ1-5; D remains ambiguous. Trimming removed 6 bases from V and 5 bases from J, with 17 bases in between. This CDR3 has 15 residues. The V gene's germline CDR1 is MNHEY and CDR2 SVGAGI. The CDR3 bases are TGTGCCAGCAGCCCCCGAACCTACCCTCATCAGCCCCAGCATTTT. Translating it yields CASSPRTYPHQPQHF.

This clone was counted a few times. This chain uses TRBV2 with TRBJ1-6; the match to TRBD1 covers 9 bases. CDR3 length: 13 amino acids. J lost 9 bases, V lost 8 bases, and 5 bases had no gene match. Germline CDR1 reads SNHLY; CDR2 reads FYNNEI. In DNA form, the CDR3 reads TGTGCCAGCGGGGGACAGGGTATTTCACCCCTCCACTTT. It specifies CASGGQGISPLHF.

The V call is TRBV6-5, the J call TRBJ1-2; D unclear. V lost 1 base and J lost 7, with 4 bases in between. The germline CDR1 and CDR2 sequences are MNHEY and SVGAGI. This CDR3 comprises 11 residues. The CDR3 bases are TGTGCCAGCAGTTACTTGGGTGGCTACACCTTC. It yields the protein CASSYLGGYTF.

The chain employs TRBV21-1 and TRBJ2-1; the table calls TRBD2, which could not be checked here. TRBV21-1 is labeled a pseudogene. The CDR3 consists of 16 residues. DNA for the CDR3: TGTGCCAGCAGCAAAGATAGTGCAATCTCCTACAATGAGCAGTTCTTC. Its translation is CASSKDSAISYNEQFF.

Here the CDR3 reads CASSRRQGTDTQYF. CDR3 nucleotides: TGTGCCAGCAGCCGAAGACAGGGCACAGATACGCAGTATTTT. The genes are TRBV7-9 and TRBJ2-3; D perhaps matches TRBD1 (6 bases). The germline V gene has CDR1 SEHNR and CDR2 FQNEAQ (reference sequence). V lost 5 bases and J 1 base, leaving 10 bases between the germline ends. This CDR3 comprises 14 residues.

This clone came up a few times. The rearrangement links TRBV7-6 to TRBJ1-1; 7 bases are shared with TRBD1. The V segment lost 5 bases and the J segment 1 base; nucleotides outside the gene matches: 7. The CDR3 has 15 amino acids. Germline assignment: CDR1 SGHVS and CDR2 FNYEAQ. DNA for the CDR3: TGTGCCAGCAGCCCACGACAGGGAGGGAACACTGAAGCTTTCTTT. It translates to CASSPRQGGNTEAFF. Supplemented by reference TRBV7-6 and TRBJ1-1, the full variable domain reads GAGVSQSPRYKVTKRGQDVALRCDPISGHVSLYWYRQALGQGPEFLTYFNYEAQQDKSGLPNDRFSAERPEGSISTLTIQRTEQRDSAMYRCASSPRQGGNTEAFFGQGTRLTVV.

The chain uses TRBV15 and TRBJ2-7; 7 nucleotides align to TRBD1. CDR3 length: 16 residues. Per the germline V gene, CDR1 is LNHNV and CDR2 is YYDKDF (reference sequence). Trimming took 5 bases from V and 5 from J; bases not matched to a gene: 15. CDR3 coding DNA: TGTGCCACCAGCGCCCCCCGGGACAGTCGGTGGGACGAGCAGTACTTC. Its translation is CATSAPRDSRWDEQYF.

V is TRBV5-1 and J is TRBJ2-3; D remains unclear. The germline V and J ends were trimmed by 0 bases and 0 bases, with 8 bases remaining between them. The CDR3 consists of 15 residues. Per germline, CDR1 SGHRS and CDR2 YFSETQ. The CDR3 is CASSLASVSTDTQYF. The CDR3 DNA reads TGCGCCAGCAGCTTGGCGAGCGTTAGCACAGATACGCAGTATTTT.

This clone is a singleton in its sample. The chain carries TRBV7-2 and TRBJ2-1; TRBD2 matches 9 bases. This CDR3 has 15 residues. V was pared by 1 base and J by 5 bases, with 3 bases of the junction left unmatched. The germline V gene has CDR1 SGHTA and CDR2 FQGNSA. The CDR3 loop is CASSLVGLANNEQFF. The CDR3, as DNA: TGTGCCAGCAGCTTAGTTGGACTAGCGAACAATGAGCAGTTCTTC.

This rearrangement joins TRBV5-1 to TRBJ2-1, with D uncertain. V lost 6 bases and J lost 9, with 10 bases in between. The germline CDR1 and CDR2 sequences are SGHRS and YFSETQ. The CDR3 consists of 11 residues. CDR3 residues: CASTNIVEQFF. The CDR3 nucleotides read TGCGCCAGCACCAATATAGTTGAGCAGTTCTTC.